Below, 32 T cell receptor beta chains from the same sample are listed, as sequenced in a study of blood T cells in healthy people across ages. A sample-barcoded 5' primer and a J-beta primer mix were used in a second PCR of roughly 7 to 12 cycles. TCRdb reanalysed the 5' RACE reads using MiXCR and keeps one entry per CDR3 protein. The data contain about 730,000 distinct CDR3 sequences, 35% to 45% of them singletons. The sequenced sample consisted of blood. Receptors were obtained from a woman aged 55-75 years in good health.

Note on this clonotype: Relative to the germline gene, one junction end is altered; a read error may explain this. This chain's CDR3 is CTSSRQASTDTQYF. CDR3 DNA: TGTACCAGCAGCCGACAGGCGAGCACAGATACGCAGTATTTT. The V gene is TRBV7-3, the J gene TRBJ2-3; TRBD1 might be the D (6 bases). The CDR3 spans 14 residues. Germline V lookup: CDR1 SGHTA, CDR2 FQGTGA.

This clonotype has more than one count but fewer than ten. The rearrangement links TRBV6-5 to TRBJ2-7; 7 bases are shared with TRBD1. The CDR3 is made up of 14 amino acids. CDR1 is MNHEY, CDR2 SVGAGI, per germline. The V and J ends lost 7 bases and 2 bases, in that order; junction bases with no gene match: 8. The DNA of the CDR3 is TGTGCCAGCAAGTCCGATCAGGGGGCCTACGAGCAGTACTTC. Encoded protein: CASKSDQGAYEQYF.

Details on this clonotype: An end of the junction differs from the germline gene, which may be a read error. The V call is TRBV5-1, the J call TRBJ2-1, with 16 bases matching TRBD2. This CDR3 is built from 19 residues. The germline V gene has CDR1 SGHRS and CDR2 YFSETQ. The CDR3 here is CACSLIGTSGGAREVEQFF. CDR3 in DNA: TGCGCCTGCAGCCTAATTGGGACTAGCGGGGGGGCCCGGGAAGTTGAGCAGTTCTTC. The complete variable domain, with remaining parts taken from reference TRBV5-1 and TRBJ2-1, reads KAGVTQTPRYLIKTRGQQVTLSCSPISGHRSVSWYQQTPGQGLQFLFEYFSETQRNKGNFPGRFSGRQFSNSRSEMNVSTLELGDSALYLCACSLIGTSGGAREVEQFFGPGTRLTVL.

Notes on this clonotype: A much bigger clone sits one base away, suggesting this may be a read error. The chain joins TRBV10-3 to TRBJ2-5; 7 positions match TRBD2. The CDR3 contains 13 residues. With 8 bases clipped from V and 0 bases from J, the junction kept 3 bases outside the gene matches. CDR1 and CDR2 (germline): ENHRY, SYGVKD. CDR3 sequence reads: CAIREDNQETQYF. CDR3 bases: TGTGCCATCCGGGAGGACAACCAAGAGACCCAGTACTTC.

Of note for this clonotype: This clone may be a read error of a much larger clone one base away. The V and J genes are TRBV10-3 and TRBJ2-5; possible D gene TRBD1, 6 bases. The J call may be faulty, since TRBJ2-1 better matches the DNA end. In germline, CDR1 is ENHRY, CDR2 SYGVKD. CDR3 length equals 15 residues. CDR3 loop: CAISAGTPTQETQFF. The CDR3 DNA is TGTGCCATCAGTGCCGGGACACCTACTCAAGAGACCCAGTTCTTC.

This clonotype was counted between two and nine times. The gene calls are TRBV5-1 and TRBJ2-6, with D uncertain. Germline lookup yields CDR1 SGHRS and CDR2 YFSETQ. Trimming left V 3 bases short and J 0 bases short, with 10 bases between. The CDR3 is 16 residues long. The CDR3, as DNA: TGCGCCAGCAGCTCGGAACCGGGCTCTGGGGCCAACGTCCTGACTTTC. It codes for CASSSEPGSGANVLTF.

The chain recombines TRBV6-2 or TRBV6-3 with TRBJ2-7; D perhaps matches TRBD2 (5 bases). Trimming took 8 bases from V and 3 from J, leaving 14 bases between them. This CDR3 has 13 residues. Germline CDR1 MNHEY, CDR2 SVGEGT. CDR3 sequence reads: CASYRGDGYEQYF. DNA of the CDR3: TGTGCCAGCTACCGGGGAGATGGCTACGAGCAGTACTTC.

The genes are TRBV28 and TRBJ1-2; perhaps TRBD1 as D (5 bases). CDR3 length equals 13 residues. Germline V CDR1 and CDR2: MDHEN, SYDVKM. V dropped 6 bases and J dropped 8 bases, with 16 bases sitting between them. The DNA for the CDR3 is TGTGCCAGCAGCCCTGGGGACGGCGGGGGCTACACCTTC. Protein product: CASSPGDGGGYTF.

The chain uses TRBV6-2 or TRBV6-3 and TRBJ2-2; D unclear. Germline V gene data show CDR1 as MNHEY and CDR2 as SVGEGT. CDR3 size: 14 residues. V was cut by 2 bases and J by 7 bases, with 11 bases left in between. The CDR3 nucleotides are TGTGCCAGCAGTTACAATCCGGATATCGGGGAGCTGTTTTTT. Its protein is CASSYNPDIGELFF.

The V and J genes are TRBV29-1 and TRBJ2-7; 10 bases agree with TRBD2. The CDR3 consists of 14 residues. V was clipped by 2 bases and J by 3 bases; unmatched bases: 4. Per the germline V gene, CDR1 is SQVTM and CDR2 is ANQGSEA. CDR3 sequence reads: CSVELAGVSYEQYF. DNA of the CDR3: TGCAGCGTTGAACTAGCGGGAGTGAGCTACGAGCAGTACTTC.

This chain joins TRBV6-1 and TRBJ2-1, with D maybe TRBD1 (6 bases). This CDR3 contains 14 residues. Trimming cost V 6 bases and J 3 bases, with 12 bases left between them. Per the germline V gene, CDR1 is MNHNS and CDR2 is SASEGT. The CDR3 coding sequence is TGTGCCAGCAGCCGGGACAACTACTACAATGAGCAGTTCTTC. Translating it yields CASSRDNYYNEQFF.

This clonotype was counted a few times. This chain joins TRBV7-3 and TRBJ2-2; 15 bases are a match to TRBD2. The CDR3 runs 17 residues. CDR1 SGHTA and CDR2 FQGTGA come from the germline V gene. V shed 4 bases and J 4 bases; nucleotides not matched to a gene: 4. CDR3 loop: CASSSRTSGGGTGELFF. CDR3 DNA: TGTGCCAGCAGCTCCCGGACTAGCGGGGGGGGCACCGGGGAGCTGTTTTTT.

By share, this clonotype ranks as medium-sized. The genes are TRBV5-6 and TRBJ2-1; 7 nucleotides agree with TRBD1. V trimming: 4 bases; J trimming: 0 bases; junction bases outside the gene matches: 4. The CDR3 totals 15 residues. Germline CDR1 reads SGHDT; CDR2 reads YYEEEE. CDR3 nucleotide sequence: TGTGCCAGCAGCCAGGGGGTAAGCTCCTACAATGAGCAGTTCTTC. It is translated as CASSQGVSSYNEQFF.

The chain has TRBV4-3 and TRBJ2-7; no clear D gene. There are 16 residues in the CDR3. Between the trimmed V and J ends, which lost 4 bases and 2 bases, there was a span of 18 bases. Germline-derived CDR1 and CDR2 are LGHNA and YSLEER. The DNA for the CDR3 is TGCGCCAGCAGCCGGAATGCGCGCAGTTTTACCTACGAGCAGTACTTC. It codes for CASSRNARSFTYEQYF.

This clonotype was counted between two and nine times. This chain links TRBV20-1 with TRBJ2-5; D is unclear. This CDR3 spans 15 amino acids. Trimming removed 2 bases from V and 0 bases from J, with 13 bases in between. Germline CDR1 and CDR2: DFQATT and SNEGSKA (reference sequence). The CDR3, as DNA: TGCAGTGCTAGACTCCTGGGCGTACACCAAGAGACCCAGTACTTC. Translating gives CSARLLGVHQETQYF.

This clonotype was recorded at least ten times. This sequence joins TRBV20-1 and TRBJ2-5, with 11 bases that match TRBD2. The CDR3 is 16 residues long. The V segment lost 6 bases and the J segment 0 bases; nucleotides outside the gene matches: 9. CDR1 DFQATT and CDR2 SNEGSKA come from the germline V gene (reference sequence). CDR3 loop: CSAYWRLAGYQETQYF. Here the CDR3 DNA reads TGCAGTGCCTATTGGAGACTAGCGGGGTACCAAGAGACCCAGTACTTC.

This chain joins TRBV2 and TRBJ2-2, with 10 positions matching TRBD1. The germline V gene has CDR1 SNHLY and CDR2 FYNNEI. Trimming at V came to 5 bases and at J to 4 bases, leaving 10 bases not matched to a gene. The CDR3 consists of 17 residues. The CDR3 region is CASSRTRDRGPTGELFF. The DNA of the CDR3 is TGTGCCAGCAGTAGAACCAGGGACAGGGGACCCACCGGGGAGCTGTTTTTT.

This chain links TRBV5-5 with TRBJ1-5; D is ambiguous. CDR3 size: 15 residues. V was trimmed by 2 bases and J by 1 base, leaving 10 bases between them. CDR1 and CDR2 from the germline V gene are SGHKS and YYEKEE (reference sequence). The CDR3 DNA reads TGTGCCAGCAGCTTAGTCCCAGCAAGCAATCAGCCCCAGCATTTT. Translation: CASSLVPASNQPQHF.

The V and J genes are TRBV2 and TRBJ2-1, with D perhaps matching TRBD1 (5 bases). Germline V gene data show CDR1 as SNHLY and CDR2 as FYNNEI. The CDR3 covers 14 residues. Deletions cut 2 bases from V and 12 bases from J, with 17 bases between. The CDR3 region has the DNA TGTGCCAGCAGTGAAAGGCAGGGTATCACTTTGCAGTTCTTC. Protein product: CASSERQGITLQFF. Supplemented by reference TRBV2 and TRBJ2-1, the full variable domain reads EPEVTQTPSHQVTQMGQEVILRCVPISNHLYFYWYRQILGQKVEFLVSFYNNEISEKSEIFDDQFSVERPDGSNFTLKIRSTKLEDSAMYFCASSERQGITLQFFGPGTRLTVL.

In DNA, the CDR3 is TGTGCCAGCAGCGCGGGCAGGGGCTCTAGCACAGATACGCAGTATTTT. This gives the protein CASSAGRGSSTDTQYF. V gene TRBV7-8 combines with J gene TRBJ2-3; possibly TRBD1 for D (6 bases). The CDR3 extends over 16 amino acids. With 5 bases removed from V and 0 bases from J, the gap between germline ends came to 15 bases. Germline CDR1 and CDR2: SGHVS and FQNEAQ.

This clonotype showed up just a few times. The CDR3 here is CASSHGTAAEQYF. The CDR3 region has the DNA TGTGCCAGCAGCCACGGGACGGCGGCCGAGCAGTACTTC. V and J are TRBV3-1 and TRBJ2-7; D assignment may be TRBD1 or TRBD2 (5 bases each). The length of the CDR3 is 13 residues. Germline V gene lookup returns CDR1 LGHDT and CDR2 YNNKEL (reference sequence). Trimming removed 3 bases from V and 6 bases from J, with 12 bases in between.

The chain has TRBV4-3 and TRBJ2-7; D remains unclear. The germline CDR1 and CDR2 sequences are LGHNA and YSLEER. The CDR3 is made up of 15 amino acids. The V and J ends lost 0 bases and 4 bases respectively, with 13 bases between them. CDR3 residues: CASSQDNNPRYEQYF. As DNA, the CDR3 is TGCGCCAGCAGCCAAGATAACAACCCCAGGTACGAGCAGTACTTC.

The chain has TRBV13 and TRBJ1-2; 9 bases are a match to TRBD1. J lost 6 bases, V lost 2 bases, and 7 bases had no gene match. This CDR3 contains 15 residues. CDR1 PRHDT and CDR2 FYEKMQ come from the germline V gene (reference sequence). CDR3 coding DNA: TGTGCCAGCAGCTTATGGACAGGGGAGCTGCATGGCTACACCTTC. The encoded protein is CASSLWTGELHGYTF.

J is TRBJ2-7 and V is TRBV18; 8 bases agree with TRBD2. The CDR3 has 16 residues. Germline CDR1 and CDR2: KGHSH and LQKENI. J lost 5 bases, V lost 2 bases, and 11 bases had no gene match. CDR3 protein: CASSPEVDGGAHEQYF. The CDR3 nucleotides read TGTGCCAGCTCACCAGAAGTAGACGGGGGGGCGCACGAGCAGTACTTC.

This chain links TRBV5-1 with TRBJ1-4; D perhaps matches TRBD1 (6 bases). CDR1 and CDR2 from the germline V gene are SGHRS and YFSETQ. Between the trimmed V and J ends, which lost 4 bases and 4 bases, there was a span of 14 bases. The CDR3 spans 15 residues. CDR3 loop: CASSPEGDRNEKLFF. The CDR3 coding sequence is TGCGCCAGCAGCCCCGAGGGGGACCGTAATGAAAAACTGTTTTTT.

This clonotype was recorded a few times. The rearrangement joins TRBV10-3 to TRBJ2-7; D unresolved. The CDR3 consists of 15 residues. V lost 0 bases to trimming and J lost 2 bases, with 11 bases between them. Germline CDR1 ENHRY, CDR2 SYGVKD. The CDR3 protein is CAISESRGRTYEQYF. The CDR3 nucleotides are TGTGCCATCAGTGAGTCGAGAGGTAGAACCTACGAGCAGTACTTC.

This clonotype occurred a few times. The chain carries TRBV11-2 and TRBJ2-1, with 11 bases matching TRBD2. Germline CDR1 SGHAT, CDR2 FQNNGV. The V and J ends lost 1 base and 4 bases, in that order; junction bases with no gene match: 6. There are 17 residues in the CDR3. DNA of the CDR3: TGTGCCAGCAGCTTAGGCCTAGCGGGAGGTGGTTACAATGAGCAGTTCTTC. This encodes CASSLGLAGGGYNEQFF.

The CDR3 region has the DNA TGTGCCAGCGCTATCGGCGGGAGGGTCTACGAGCAGTACTTC. Translating gives CASAIGGRVYEQYF. J is TRBJ2-4 and V is TRBV28, with TRBD2 identical over 9 bases. The J call is in doubt because the DNA end fits TRBJ2-7 better. Germline loops: CDR1 MDHEN, CDR2 SYDVKM. The CDR3 contains 14 residues.

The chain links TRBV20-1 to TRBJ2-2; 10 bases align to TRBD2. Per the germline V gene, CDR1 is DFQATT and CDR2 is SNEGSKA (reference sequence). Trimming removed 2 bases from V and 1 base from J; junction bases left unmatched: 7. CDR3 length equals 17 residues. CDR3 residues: CSARRLAGVRNTGELFF. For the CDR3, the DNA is TGCAGTGCTAGACGGCTAGCGGGAGTCAGGAACACCGGGGAGCTGTTTTTT.

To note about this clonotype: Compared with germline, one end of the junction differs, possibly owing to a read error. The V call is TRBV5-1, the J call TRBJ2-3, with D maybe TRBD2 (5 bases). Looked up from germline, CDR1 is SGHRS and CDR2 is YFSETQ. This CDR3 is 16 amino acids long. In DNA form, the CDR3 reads TGCGCCAGCAGCTTGGCCTATGGACCTAGCACAGATACGCGGTATTTT. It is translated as CASSLAYGPSTDTRYF. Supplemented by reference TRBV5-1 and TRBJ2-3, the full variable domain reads KAGVTQTPRYLIKTRGQQVTLSCSPISGHRSVSWYQQTPGQGLQFLFEYFSETQRNKGNFPGRFSGRQFSNSRSEMNVSTLELGDSALYLCASSLAYGPSTDTRYFGPGTRLTVL.

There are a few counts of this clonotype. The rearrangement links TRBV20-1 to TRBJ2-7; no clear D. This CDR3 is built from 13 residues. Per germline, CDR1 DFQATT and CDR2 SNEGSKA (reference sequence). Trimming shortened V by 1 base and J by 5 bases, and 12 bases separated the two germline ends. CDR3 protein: CSARGSVDHEQYF. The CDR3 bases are TGCAGTGCTAGAGGTTCGGTGGACCACGAGCAGTACTTC.

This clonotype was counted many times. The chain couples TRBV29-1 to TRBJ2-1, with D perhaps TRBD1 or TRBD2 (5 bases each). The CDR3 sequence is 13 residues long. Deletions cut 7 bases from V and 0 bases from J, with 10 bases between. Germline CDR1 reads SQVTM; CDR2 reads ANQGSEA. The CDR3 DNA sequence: TGCAGCGGTGGGACGGACTCCTACAATGAGCAGTTCTTC. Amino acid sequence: CSGGTDSYNEQFF.